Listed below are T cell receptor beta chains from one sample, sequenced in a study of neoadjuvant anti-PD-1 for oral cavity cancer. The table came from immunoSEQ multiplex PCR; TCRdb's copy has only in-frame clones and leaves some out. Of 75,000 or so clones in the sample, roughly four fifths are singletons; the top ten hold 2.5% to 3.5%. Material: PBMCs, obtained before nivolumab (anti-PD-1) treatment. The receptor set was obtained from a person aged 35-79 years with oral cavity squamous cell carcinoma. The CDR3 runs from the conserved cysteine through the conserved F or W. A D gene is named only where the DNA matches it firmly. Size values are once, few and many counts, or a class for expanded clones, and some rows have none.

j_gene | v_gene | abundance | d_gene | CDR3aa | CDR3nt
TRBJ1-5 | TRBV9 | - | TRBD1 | CASSVSETGLAIESNQPQHF | TGTGCCAGCAGCGTATCCGAGACAGGGCTCGCTATTGAAAGCAATCAGCCCCAGCATTTT
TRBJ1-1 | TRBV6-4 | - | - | CASSNRVEAFF | TGTGCCAGCAGTAACAGGGTCGAAGCTTTCTTT
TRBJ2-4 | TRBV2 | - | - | CASSVSSWVGYF | TGTGCCAGCAGTGTCTCCTCCTGGGTTGGTTACTTC
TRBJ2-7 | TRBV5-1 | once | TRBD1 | CASSLAGGQGVYEQYF | TGCGCCAGCAGCTTGGCAGGGGGACAGGGAGTGTACGAGCAGTACTTC
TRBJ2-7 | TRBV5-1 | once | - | CASSLVLSYEQYF | TGCGCCAGCAGCTTGGTCCTCTCCTACGAGCAGTACTTC
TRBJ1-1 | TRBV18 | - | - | CASSRLPSANTEAFF | TGTGCCAGCTCTCGCCTCCCTTCGGCGAACACTGAAGCTTTCTTT
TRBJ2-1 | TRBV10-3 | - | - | CAISESISEYNEQFF | TGTGCCATCAGTGAGTCGATCTCCGAGTACAATGAGCAGTTCTTC
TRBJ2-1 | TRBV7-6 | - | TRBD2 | CASSLGLAGAYNEQFF | TGTGCCAGCAGCTTAGGTCTAGCGGGAGCCTACAATGAGCAGTTCTTC
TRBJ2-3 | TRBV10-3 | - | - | CAISESAPDTQYF | TGTGCCATCAGTGAGTCAGCACCAGATACGCAGTATTTT
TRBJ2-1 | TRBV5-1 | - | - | CASSLSDSSYNEQFF | TGCGCCAGCAGCTTGAGCGACAGCTCCTACAATGAGCAGTTCTTC
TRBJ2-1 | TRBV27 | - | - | CASNMGTGINEQFF | TGTGCCAGCAACATGGGAACAGGAATCAATGAGCAGTTCTTC
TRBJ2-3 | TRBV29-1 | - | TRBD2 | CSVDLGRVGTSTDTQYF | TGCAGCGTTGATCTGGGGAGGGTGGGCACTAGCACAGATACGCAGTATTTT
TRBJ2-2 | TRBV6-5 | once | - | CASSSRGSGELFF | TGTGCCAGCAGCTCCCGGGGGTCCGGGGAGCTGTTTTTT
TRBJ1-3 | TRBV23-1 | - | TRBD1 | CASSLGQESSGNTIYF | TGCGCCAGCAGTCTGGGACAGGAGAGCTCTGGAAACACCATATATTTT
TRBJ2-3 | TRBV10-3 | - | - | CAISESIADTQYF | TGTGCCATCAGTGAGTCGATAGCAGATACGCAGTATTTT
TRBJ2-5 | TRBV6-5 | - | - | CASSPSRGQETQYF | TGTGCCAGCAGCCCGTCTCGGGGTCAAGAGACCCAGTACTTC
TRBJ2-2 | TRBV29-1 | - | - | CSVDPSGVGELFF | TGCAGCGTTGATCCGTCGGGAGTCGGGGAGCTGTTTTTT
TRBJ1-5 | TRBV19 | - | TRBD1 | CASSIDRDQPQHF | TGTGCCAGTAGTATTGACAGGGATCAGCCCCAGCATTTT
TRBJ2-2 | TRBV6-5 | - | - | CASSFTRNTGELFF | TGTGCCAGCAGTTTCACCAGGAACACCGGGGAGCTGTTTTTT
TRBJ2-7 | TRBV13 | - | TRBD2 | CASSPRLAVGNEQYF | TGTGCCAGCAGCCCGCGACTAGCGGTTGGGAACGAGCAGTACTTC
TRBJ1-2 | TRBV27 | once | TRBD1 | CASSDRGRDGYTF | TGTGCCAGCAGTGACAGGGGGAGGGATGGCTACACCTTC
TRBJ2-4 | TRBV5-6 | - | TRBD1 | CASSDGQGGNIQYF | TGTGCCAGCAGCGACGGACAGGGCGGAAACATTCAGTACTTC
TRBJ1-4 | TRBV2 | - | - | CASSELATNEKLFF | TGTGCCAGCAGTGAACTGGCAACTAATGAAAAACTGTTTTTT
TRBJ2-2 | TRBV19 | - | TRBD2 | CASWEGYTGELFF | TGTGCCAGTTGGGAGGGATACACCGGGGAGCTGTTTTTT
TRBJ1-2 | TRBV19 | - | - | CASRTLEITHNYGYTF | TGTGCCAGTAGGACTCTCGAGATTACCCACAACTATGGCTACACCTTC
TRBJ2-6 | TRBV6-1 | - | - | CASSEAGAGANVLTF | TGTGCCAGCAGTGAAGCAGGGGCTGGGGCCAACGTCCTGACTTTC
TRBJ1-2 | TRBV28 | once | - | CASRIRQTNYGYTF | TGTGCCAGCAGGATTCGACAAACTAACTATGGCTACACCTTC
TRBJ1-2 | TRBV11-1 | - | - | CASATTGRYGYTF | TGTGCCAGCGCTACCACAGGGCGCTATGGCTACACCTTC
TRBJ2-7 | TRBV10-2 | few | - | CASSESAGTRYEQYF | TGCGCCAGCAGTGAGTCGGCCGGGACTCGCTACGAGCAGTACTTC
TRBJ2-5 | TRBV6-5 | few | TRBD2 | CASSHFSGSVETQYF | TGTGCCAGCAGTCACTTTAGCGGGAGTGTAGAGACCCAGTACTTC
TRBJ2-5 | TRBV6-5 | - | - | CASSSQGGRETQYF | TGTGCCAGCAGTTCCCAGGGGGGCCGGGAGACCCAGTACTTC
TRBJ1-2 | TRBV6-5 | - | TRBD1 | CASIIPGQVNYGYTF | TGTGCCAGCATTATACCGGGACAGGTTAACTATGGCTACACCTTC
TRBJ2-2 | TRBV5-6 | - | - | CASSGDGRGNTGELFF | TGTGCCAGCAGCGGTGATGGGCGGGGGAACACCGGGGAGCTGTTTTTT
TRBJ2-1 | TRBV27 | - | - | CASSPSESYNEQFF | TGTGCCAGCAGTCCCTCGGAGAGCTACAATGAGCAGTTCTTC
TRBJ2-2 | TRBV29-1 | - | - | CSVDTTNTGELFF | TGCAGCGTTGATACTACGAACACCGGGGAGCTGTTTTTT
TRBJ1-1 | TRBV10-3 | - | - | CAISDRTANTEAFF | TGTGCCATCAGCGATCGGACAGCTAACACTGAAGCTTTCTTT
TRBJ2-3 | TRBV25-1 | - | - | CASSVTGGTDTQYF | TGTGCCAGCAGTGTCACGGGCGGGACAGATACGCAGTATTTT
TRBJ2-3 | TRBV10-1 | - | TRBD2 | CASSESALAKPDTQYF | TGCGCCAGCAGTGAGTCCGCACTAGCGAAGCCAGATACGCAGTATTTT
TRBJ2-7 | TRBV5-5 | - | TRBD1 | CASSWGQGNYEQYF | TGTGCCAGCAGCTGGGGACAGGGGAACTACGAGCAGTACTTC
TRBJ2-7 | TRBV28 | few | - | CASLNTVTYEQYF | TGTGCCAGCCTCAACACAGTTACCTACGAGCAGTACTTC
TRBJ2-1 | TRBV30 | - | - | CAWSRRSEQFF | TGTGCCTGGAGTAGAAGATCGGAGCAGTTCTTC
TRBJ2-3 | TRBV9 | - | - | CASSVDWDTQYF | TGTGCCAGCAGCGTAGACTGGGATACGCAGTATTTT
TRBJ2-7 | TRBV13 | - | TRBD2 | CASRIAGPSSYEQYF | TGTGCCAGCAGGATAGCGGGCCCAAGCTCCTACGAGCAGTACTTC
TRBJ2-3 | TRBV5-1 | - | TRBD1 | CASSLDGDRSTDTQYF | TGCGCCAGCAGCTTGGATGGGGACAGGAGCACAGATACGCAGTATTTT
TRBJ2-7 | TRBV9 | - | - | CASSGGPFFPYEQYF | TGTGCCAGCAGCGGTGGACCCTTCTTCCCCTACGAGCAGTACTTC
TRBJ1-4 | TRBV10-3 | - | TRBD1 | CASSVGQANEKLFF | TGTGCCTCGTCTGTAGGACAGGCGAATGAAAAACTGTTTTTT
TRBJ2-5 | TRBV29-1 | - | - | CSVEGGQKETQYF | TGCAGCGTTGAGGGGGGGCAGAAAGAGACCCAGTACTTC